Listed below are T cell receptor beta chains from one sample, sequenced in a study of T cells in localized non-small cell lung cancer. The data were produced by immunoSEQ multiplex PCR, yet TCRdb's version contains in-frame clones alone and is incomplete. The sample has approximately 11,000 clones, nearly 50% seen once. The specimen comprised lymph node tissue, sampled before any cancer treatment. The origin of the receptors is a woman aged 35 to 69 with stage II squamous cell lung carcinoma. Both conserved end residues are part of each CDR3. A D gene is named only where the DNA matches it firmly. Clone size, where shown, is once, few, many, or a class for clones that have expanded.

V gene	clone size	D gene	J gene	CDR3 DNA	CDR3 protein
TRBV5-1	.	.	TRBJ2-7	TGCGCCAGCAGCCAGTGGGGGGACAAGACCTACGAGCAGTACTTC	CASSQWGDKTYEQYF
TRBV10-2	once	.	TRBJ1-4	TGCGCCAGCAGGGCTACAGGGATTAATGAAAAACTGTTTTTT	CASRATGINEKLFF
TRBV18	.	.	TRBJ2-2	TGTGCCAGCTCACCAGACTCCCAAATCACGGTCGGGGAGCTGTTTTTT	CASSPDSQITVGELFF
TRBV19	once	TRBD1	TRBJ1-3	TGTGCCAGTAGTCCCACGGGACAGGGGGCTGGAAACACCATATATTTT	CASSPTGQGAGNTIYF
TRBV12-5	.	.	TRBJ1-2	TGTGCTAGTGGTTATGGGGCTGGCTACACCTTC	CASGYGAGYTF
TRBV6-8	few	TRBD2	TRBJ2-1	TGTGCCAGCAGTTACTCTAGCGGGAGGGTTGAGCAGTTCTTC	CASSYSSGRVEQFF
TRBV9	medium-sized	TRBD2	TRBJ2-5	TGTGCCAGCAGCGTAGAAGGGACTAGCGGGGGGCTTCGCGAGACCCAGTACTTC	CASSVEGTSGGLRETQYF
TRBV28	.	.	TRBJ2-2	TGTGCCGTACCCGATTACCCCACCGGGGAGCTGTTTTTT	CAVPDYPTGELFF
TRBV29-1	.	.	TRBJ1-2	TGCAGCGTTGATCTGGCAGGGCCGTATTATGGCTACACCTTC	CSVDLAGPYYGYTF
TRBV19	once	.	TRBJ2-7	TGTGCCAGTACCCCCGGCAGGGGCTACGGGCAGTACTTC	CASTPGRGYGQYF
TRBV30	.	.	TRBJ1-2	TGTGCCTGGATCTTACACGGAAACCCCTATGGCTACACCTTC	CAWILHGNPYGYTF
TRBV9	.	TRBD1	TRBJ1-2	TGTGCCAGCAGTGAGAGACAGGGGCTCTCCTATGGCTACACCTTC	CASSERQGLSYGYTF
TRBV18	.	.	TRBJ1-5	TGTGCCAGCTCACCGCTACAGGGAAACAATCAGCCCCAGCATTTT	CASSPLQGNNQPQHF
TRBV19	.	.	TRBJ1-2	TGTGCCAGTAGTGGGCAGGACCCAGTTTATGGCTACACCTTC	CASSGQDPVYGYTF
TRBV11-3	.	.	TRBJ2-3	TGTGCCAGCAGCCCCGGGGGCGTCTTTGGTACGCAGTATTTT	CASSPGGVFGTQYF
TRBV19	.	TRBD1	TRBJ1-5	TGTGCCAGTAGTCCGGGACAGAAAAATCAGCCCCAGCATTTT	CASSPGQKNQPQHF
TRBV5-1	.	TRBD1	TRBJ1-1	TGCGCCAGCAGCCCGTCGGGACAGGGTTCGAACACTGAAGCTTTCTTT	CASSPSGQGSNTEAFF
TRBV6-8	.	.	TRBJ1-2	TGTGCCAGCAGTTCCTACATTAGGGAGGGCTATGGCTACACCTTC	CASSSYIREGYGYTF
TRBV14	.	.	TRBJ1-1	TGTGCCAGCAGCCTCTCCTTGAACACTGAAGCTTTCTTT	CASSLSLNTEAFF
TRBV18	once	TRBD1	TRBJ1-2	TGTGCCAGCTCACCGGGGAACAGGGGAAGATATGGCTACACCTTC	CASSPGNRGRYGYTF
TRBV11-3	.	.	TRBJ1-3	TGTGCCAGCAGCTACCTCCGGCTCGGAAACACCATATATTTT	CASSYLRLGNTIYF
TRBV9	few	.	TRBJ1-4	TGTGCCAGCAGTCGGAGGGAACGGGAAAAACTGTTTTTT	CASSRREREKLFF
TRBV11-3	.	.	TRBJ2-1	TGTGCCAGCAGCTCAGGTATCAGGGCCTCCTACAATGAGCAGTTCTTC	CASSSGIRASYNEQFF
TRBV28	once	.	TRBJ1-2	TGTGCCAGCAGACCCACAGGCTCTCCTAACTATGGCTACACCTTC	CASRPTGSPNYGYTF
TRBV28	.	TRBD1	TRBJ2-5	TGTGCCAGCAGGGACACAGGGGTGGAGACCCAGTACTTC	CASRDTGVETQYF
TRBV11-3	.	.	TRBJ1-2	TGTGCCATCAGCCCTTTCCTAGGGACTAGGGGCTACACCTTC	CAISPFLGTRGYTF
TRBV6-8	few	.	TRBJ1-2	TGTGCCAGCAGAGAGGGAAACTATGGCTACACCTTC	CASREGNYGYTF
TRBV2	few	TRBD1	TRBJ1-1	TGTGCCAGCAGGGGCAGGGGGCCGGGCCCGAACACTGAAGCTTTCTTT	CASRGRGPGPNTEAFF
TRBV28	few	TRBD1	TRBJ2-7	TGTGCCACCACCGGAGGGACAGGGGACGAGCAGTACTTC	CATTGGTGDEQYF
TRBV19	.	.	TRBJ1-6	TGTGCCAGTAGTATGCACATCTCCTATAATTCACCCCTCCACTTT	CASSMHISYNSPLHF
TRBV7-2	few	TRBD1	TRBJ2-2	TGTGCCAGCAGCCGGACAGGACGGAACACCGGGGAGCTGTTTTTT	CASSRTGRNTGELFF
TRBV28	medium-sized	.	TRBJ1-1	TGTGCCAGCAGTTTGAGGGAGACAGGCCGGACTGAAGCTTTCTTT	CASSLRETGRTEAFF
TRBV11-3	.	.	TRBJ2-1	TGTGCCAGCAGCTTGGCTACTGGCGGGGCCTACAATGAGCAGTTCTTC	CASSLATGGAYNEQFF